One sample yielded the 29 T cell receptor beta chains listed below, sequenced in a study of T cell responses to AZD1222 COVID-19 vaccine. The protocol was immunoSEQ multiplex PCR, while the TCRdb copy is restricted to in-frame clones and leaves out a portion. The sample yields 150,000 to 200,000 clones, 88% seen once. Sequenced here: peripheral blood, sampled on day 0 of AZD1222 vaccination. The source of these receptors is an adult in good health.

CDR3 sequence: CASGGDRPHHEQYF. CDR3 bases: TGTGCTAGTGGGGGAGACAGGCCCCACCACGAGCAGTACTTC. V usage is TRBV12-5 and J usage is TRBJ2-7; weak D call: TRBD1 (6 bases). The CDR3 consists of 14 residues. CDR1 and CDR2 (germline): LGHNT, FRNRAP. Trimming took off 6 bases at V and 5 bases at J, with 17 bases between the two ends.

The gene calls are TRBV29-1 and TRBJ2-7, with 9 positions matching TRBD1. The V gene end was trimmed by 4 bases and the J gene end by 5 bases; junction bases not matched to a gene: 3. CDR3 length: 12 residues. Germline loops: CDR1 SQVTM, CDR2 ANQGSEA. The CDR3 nucleotides are TGCAGCGTTGTTTGGACAGGGGACGAGCAGTACTTC. Protein product: CSVVWTGDEQYF.

CDR3: CASSQGGGTNTIYF. The CDR3 nucleotides read TGTGCCAGCAGCCAAGGGGGGGGTACGAACACCATATATTTT. This rearrangement joins TRBV3-1 (or the pseudogene TRBV3-2) to TRBJ1-3; possibly TRBD1 for D (5 bases). Germline CDR1 is LGHDT and CDR2 is YNNKEL (reference sequence). The CDR3 runs 14 residues. The ends were cut back, 1 base at V and 7 bases at J, with 11 bases in the middle.

This clone was counted a few times. The chain combines TRBV7-9 with TRBJ2-7; 9 nucleotides match TRBD1. Germline V lookup: CDR1 SEHNR, CDR2 FQNEAQ (reference sequence). This CDR3 is built from 14 residues. V trimming: 5 bases; J trimming: 10 bases; junction bases outside the gene matches: 12. CDR3 protein: CASSPFRDRALQYF. Here the CDR3 DNA reads TGTGCCAGCAGCCCATTTCGGGACAGGGCCCTTCAGTACTTC.

This chain joins TRBV19 and TRBJ2-7; D gene unclear. The ends were cut back, 3 bases at V and 2 bases at J, with 14 bases in the middle. The CDR3 runs 15 residues. Germline CDR1 and CDR2: LNHDA and SQIVND (reference sequence). DNA for the CDR3: TGTGCCAGTAGTATTGTGGTGTTTGGGCCCTACGAGCAGTACTTC. Its translation is CASSIVVFGPYEQYF. Full variable domain (remainder filled in from reference TRBV19 and TRBJ2-7): DGGITQSPKYLFRKEGQNVTLSCEQNLNHDAMYWYRQDPGQGLRLIYYSQIVNDFQKGDIAEGYSVSREKKESFPLTVTSAQKNPTAFYLCASSIVVFGPYEQYFGPGTRLTVT.

Here the CDR3 reads CASSASGTEAFF. The CDR3 coding sequence is TGTGCCAGCAGCGCGTCCGGGACAGAAGCTTTCTTT. This chain joins TRBV5-4 and TRBJ1-1; D possibly corresponds to TRBD1 (6 bases). The CDR3 extends over 12 amino acids. The germline V gene has CDR1 SGHNT and CDR2 YYREEE (reference sequence). V was pared by 4 bases and J by 8 bases, with 12 bases between.

This chain links TRBV4-1 with TRBJ2-1; TRBD2 matches at 8 bases. V lost 4 bases to trimming and J lost 5 bases; unmatched junction nucleotides: 7. CDR3 size: 15 residues. Germline V gene data show CDR1 as MGHRA and CDR2 as YSYEKL. This chain's CDR3 is CASSLSGRGDNEQFF. The CDR3 DNA is TGCGCCAGCAGCCTCAGTGGGCGGGGGGACAATGAGCAGTTCTTC.

In this sample, this clone turned up once. The chain is built from TRBV2 and TRBJ2-1; D not certain. This CDR3 has 13 amino acids. Germline V gene data show CDR1 as SNHLY and CDR2 as FYNNEI. V dropped 3 bases and J dropped 7 bases, with 10 bases sitting between them. This chain's CDR3 is CASSDSIDNEQFF. The DNA of the CDR3 is TGTGCCAGCAGTGACTCCATTGATAATGAGCAGTTCTTC.

The chain joins TRBV6-6 to TRBJ2-1, with D possibly being TRBD2 (6 bases). The CDR3 has 16 amino acids. CDR1 and CDR2 (germline): MNHNY, SVGAGI (reference sequence). The V and J ends lost 2 bases and 6 bases respectively, with 17 bases between them. The CDR3 here is CASSYRSSGLGNEQFF. The CDR3 bases are TGTGCCAGCAGTTACAGAAGTAGCGGTCTTGGCAATGAGCAGTTCTTC.

Of note for this clone: The junction departs from germline at one end; a sequencing error may be responsible. This sequence joins TRBV14 and TRBJ1-2; D is uncertain. In germline, CDR1 is SGHDN, CDR2 FVKESK. The CDR3 extends over 16 amino acids. CDR3 sequence (DNA): TGTGCCAGCAGCCAAGTACTATTTGGCGGCAACTATGGCTACATCTTC. Translating gives CASSQVLFGGNYGYIF.

The sample holds one count of this clone. This same CDR3 is encoded by further DNA sequences in the sample. This chain connects TRBV12-3 or TRBV12-4 to TRBJ1-2; D is unclear. V shed 2 bases and J shed 0 bases, with 1 base lying between them. The CDR3 runs to 12 residues. In DNA form, the CDR3 reads TGTGCCAGCAGTTTATCTAACTATGGCTACACCTTC. Translated: CASSLSNYGYTF.

The chain is built from TRBV30 and TRBJ1-6; the D gene is possibly TRBD1 (6 bases). This CDR3 comprises 14 residues. Trimming took 2 bases from V and 8 from J, leaving 13 bases between them. Germline assignment: CDR1 GTSNPN and CDR2 SVGIG (reference sequence). The CDR3 region has the DNA TGTGCCTGGAGTCTAAACAGGGAGGATTCACCCCTCCACTTT. This encodes CAWSLNREDSPLHF.

This chain uses TRBV12-3 or TRBV12-4 with TRBJ2-7; D may match TRBD1 or TRBD2 (5 bases each). V lost 5 bases to trimming and J lost 9 bases, with 14 bases between them. The CDR3 runs to 12 residues. The CDR3 region is CASSPPGTAQYF. In nucleotides, the CDR3 is TGTGCCAGCAGTCCCCCAGGGACGGCGCAGTACTTC.

V gene TRBV5-4 combines with J gene TRBJ1-6; D is undetermined. The length of the CDR3 is 13 residues. Germline CDR1 SGHNT, CDR2 YYREEE (reference sequence). V was clipped by 4 bases and J by 9 bases, with 11 bases between them. CDR3 sequence (DNA): TGTGCCAGCAGCCAAAAGGATAGTTCACCCCTCCACTTT. Its translation: CASSQKDSSPLHF.

The CDR3 nucleotides read TGCAGTGCTAGAGATGAGGTTGGCTACACCTTC. Amino acid sequence: CSARDEVGYTF. The chain carries TRBV20-1 and TRBJ1-2, with D uncertain. Trimming took 0 bases from V and 7 from J, leaving 6 bases between them. CDR1 is DFQATT, CDR2 SNEGSKA, per germline (reference sequence). The CDR3 is made up of 11 amino acids.

This rearrangement joins TRBV2 to TRBJ1-6; tentative D call: TRBD1 (5 bases). Germline V gives CDR1 SNHLY, CDR2 FYNNEI. V dropped 4 bases and J dropped 2 bases, with 9 bases sitting between them. This CDR3 is 15 amino acids long. The CDR3 spells CASSVETAYNSPLHF. The CDR3, as DNA: TGTGCCAGCAGTGTGGAGACAGCCTATAATTCACCCCTCCACTTT.

V and J are TRBV9 and TRBJ2-7; 7 nucleotides line up with TRBD1. CDR3 length equals 16 residues. Germline lookup yields CDR1 SGDLS and CDR2 YYNGEE. V lost 3 bases, J lost 5 bases, and 14 bases stayed unmatched. CDR3 nucleotide sequence: TGTGCCAGCAGCGCAGTCTCCGGGACAGTCGCCCACGAGCAGTACTTC. This codes for CASSAVSGTVAHEQYF.

This rearrangement joins TRBV3-1 (or the pseudogene TRBV3-2) to TRBJ2-5; unclear D gene. The V gene's germline CDR1 is LGHDT and CDR2 YNNKEL (reference sequence). The CDR3 extends over 15 amino acids. The V gene lost 4 bases and the J gene lost 3 bases, with 15 bases spanning the gap. The chain's CDR3 is CASSPIPRREETQYF. In nucleotides, the CDR3 is TGTGCCAGCAGCCCCATACCCCGACGGGAAGAGACCCAGTACTTC.

This chain connects TRBV5-5 to TRBJ2-2; TRBD1 matches 8 bases. V shed 7 bases, J shed 7 bases, and the junction held 12 bases outside the gene matches. This CDR3 is built from 15 residues. Germline V gene lookup returns CDR1 SGHKS and CDR2 YYEKEE (reference sequence). CDR3 nucleotides: TGTGCCAGCCTAAGGCAGGGGGCGACCGTCGGGGAGCTGTTTTTT. Protein: CASLRQGATVGELFF.

The rearrangement links TRBV4-2 to TRBJ2-5, with unresolved D. This CDR3 has 18 residues. CDR1 is LGHNA and CDR2 is YNFKEQ in the germline V gene. Trimming left V 0 bases short and J 2 bases short, with 19 bases between. DNA of the CDR3: TGTGCCAGCAGCCAAGATCACCTCCTTCAGGAGAGACAAGAGACCCAGTACTTC. It codes for CASSQDHLLQERQETQYF.

This chain connects TRBV4-1 to TRBJ2-5; TRBD2 agrees at 8 bases. The germline V gene encodes CDR1 MGHRA and CDR2 YSYEKL. The junction had 5 bases not matched to a gene; V was cut back by 1 base and J by 4 bases. This CDR3 is 15 amino acids long. The CDR3 region is CASSQVGLAGETQYF. CDR3 DNA sequence: TGCGCCAGCAGCCAAGTAGGGCTAGCGGGAGAGACCCAGTACTTC.

The chain links TRBV7-3 to TRBJ1-2; a weak D match, TRBD1 (5 bases). CDR1 and CDR2 (germline): SGHTA, FQGTGA. Trimming pared 5 bases from V and 4 bases from J, leaving 11 bases between. There are 13 residues in the CDR3. The CDR3 sequence is CASSGGGFYGYTF. Here the CDR3 DNA reads TGTGCCAGCAGCGGCGGGGGATTCTATGGCTACACCTTC.

A single count supports this clone. The rearrangement uses TRBV27 and TRBJ1-5; D not resolved. The germline gives CDR1 MNHEY, CDR2 SMNVEV (reference sequence). CDR3 length: 13 amino acids. V shed 5 bases and J shed 7 bases, with 12 bases lying between them. The CDR3 DNA reads as TGTGCCAGCAGTGCCTCGGTTTCCCAGCCCCAGCATTTT. This gives the protein CASSASVSQPQHF.

The gene calls are TRBV15 and TRBJ1-5; the D is unclear. The germline V and J ends were trimmed by 5 bases and 2 bases, with 10 bases remaining between them. CDR3 size: 14 residues. The V gene's germline CDR1 is LNHNV and CDR2 YYDKDF (reference sequence). The chain's CDR3 is CATSQGPRNQPQHF. In DNA, the CDR3 is TGTGCCACCAGCCAAGGACCTCGCAATCAGCCCCAGCATTTT.

The gene calls are TRBV5-4 and TRBJ1-1, with 7 nucleotides matching TRBD1. Germline V CDR1 and CDR2: SGHNT, YYREEE (reference sequence). The CDR3 contains 14 residues. V lost 0 bases, J lost 6 bases, and 5 bases stayed unmatched. This chain's CDR3 is CASSLAQGLSEAFF. The CDR3 DNA reads TGTGCCAGCAGCTTGGCACAGGGGTTGTCTGAAGCTTTCTTT.

The rearrangement links TRBV5-1 to TRBJ2-7; D ambiguous. The germline V gene encodes CDR1 SGHRS and CDR2 YFSETQ. The CDR3 runs 12 residues. V was clipped by 4 bases and J by 7 bases, with 12 bases between them. CDR3 sequence reads: CASSLASSEQYF. CDR3 DNA: TGCGCCAGCAGCCTCGCGTCGTCGGAGCAGTACTTC.

J is TRBJ1-5 and V is TRBV4-1; D is unresolved. CDR1 and CDR2 from the germline V gene are MGHRA and YSYEKL. V dropped 1 base and J dropped 3 bases, with 10 bases sitting between them. CDR3 length: 15 amino acids. The CDR3 sequence is CASSQGGNPNQPQHF. Written as DNA, the CDR3 is TGCGCCAGCAGCCAAGGGGGAAATCCCAATCAGCCCCAGCATTTT.

This rearrangement joins TRBV4-3 to TRBJ2-5; perhaps D is TRBD1 or TRBD2 (5 bases each). Germline CDR1 reads LGHNA; CDR2 reads YSLEER. Trimming stripped 5 bases from V and 0 bases from J, with 7 bases between. The CDR3 loop spans 13 amino acids. Written as DNA, the CDR3 is TGCGCCAGCAGCGGGGGTAACCAAGAGACCCAGTACTTC. Translating gives CASSGGNQETQYF.

This clone was counted a few times. The rearrangement links TRBV30 to TRBJ1-2; perhaps TRBD1 as D (5 bases). V was shortened by 4 bases and J by 6 bases, with 21 bases between the two germline ends. Germline V lookup: CDR1 GTSNPN, CDR2 SVGIG (reference sequence). The CDR3 length is 15 residues. This CDR3 reads CAWNKGARLEHGYTF. DNA for the CDR3: TGTGCCTGGAACAAAGGGGCGCGACTGGAACATGGCTACACCTTC.